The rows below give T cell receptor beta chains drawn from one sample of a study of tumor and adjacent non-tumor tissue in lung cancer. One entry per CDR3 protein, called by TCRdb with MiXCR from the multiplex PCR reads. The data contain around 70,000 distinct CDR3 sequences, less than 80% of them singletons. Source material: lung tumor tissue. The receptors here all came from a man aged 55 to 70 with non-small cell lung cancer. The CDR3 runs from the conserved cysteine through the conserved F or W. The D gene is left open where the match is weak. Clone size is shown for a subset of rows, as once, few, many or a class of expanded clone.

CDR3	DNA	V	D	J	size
CVSSYSGTGELFF	TGTGTCAGCAGTTACTCGGGAACCGGGGAGCTGTTTTTT	TRBV6-6	-	TRBJ2-2	-
CASRSGRIDAYGYTF	TGTGCCAGCAGGTCCGGGCGAATTGACGCCTATGGCTACACCTTC	TRBV6-1	-	TRBJ1-2	-
CASSLATGETDAFF	TGTGCCAGCAGCTTGGCAACTGGAGAAACAGATGCTTTCTTT	TRBV5-6	-	TRBJ1-1	-
CASNLDGGTSYEQYF	TGTGCCAGCAACTTAGATGGCGGTACAAGCTACGAGCAGTACTTC	TRBV11-3	-	TRBJ2-7	-
CSATVVGGPETGELFF	TGCAGTGCTACTGTAGTGGGAGGGCCGGAGACCGGGGAGTTGTTTTTT	TRBV20-1	TRBD2	TRBJ2-2	few
CASSLYESGELFF	TGTGCCAGCAGCTTATACGAGTCCGGGGAGCTGTTTTTT	TRBV11-2	-	TRBJ2-2	many
CASSLLTRGGLWNETQYF	TGTGCCAGCAGTTTACTTACCCGCGGGGGACTATGGAACGAGACCCAGTACTTC	TRBV12-3/TRBV12-4	TRBD2	TRBJ2-5	-
CTSSYERNPYERYF	TGTACCAGCAGTTACGAACGGAACCCCTACGAGCGGTACTTC	TRBV6-5	-	TRBJ2-7	-
CASTPRLAGGNEEFF	TGTGCCAGCACACCGAGACTAGCGGGGGGGAATGAGGAGTTCTTC	TRBV12-3/TRBV12-4	TRBD2	TRBJ2-1	-
CASSLGTGDSPLHF	TGTGCCAGCAGCCTAGGGACAGGGGACTCACCCCTCCACTTT	TRBV11-2	TRBD1	TRBJ1-6	many
CASSFPNTEAFF	TGTGCCAGCAGCTTCCCGAACACTGAAGCTTTCTTT	TRBV7-9	-	TRBJ1-1	-
CSVLQRVYGDYTF	TGCAGCGTCCTACAGAGAGTCTATGGGGACTACACCTTC	TRBV29-1	-	TRBJ1-2	-
CAISLGTFFGTETCF	TGTGCCATCAGTCTTGGGACATTCTTTGGGACAGAAACTTGCTTT	TRBV12-3/TRBV12-4	TRBD1	TRBJ1-1	-
CVRSDPQGTEAFF	TGTGTCAGAAGTGACCCACAAGGCACTGAAGCTTTCTTT	TRBV6-1	-	TRBJ1-1	-
CASSTRSGRTTYEQYF	TGTGCCAGCAGCACCCGTAGCGGGAGGACAACCTACGAGCAGTACTTC	TRBV11-3	TRBD2	TRBJ2-7	-
CSSSDWGRNTGKLFF	TGTTCCAGCAGTGACTGGGGGCGAAACACCGGGAAGCTGTTTTTT	TRBV6-1	-	TRBJ2-2	-
CSDRDLGDQETQYF	TGCAGTGATAGAGATTTGGGGGATCAAGAGACCCAATACTTC	TRBV20-1	-	TRBJ2-5	-
CSVERGSGELFF	TGCAGCGTTGAGAGGGGCTCAGGGGAGCTGTTTTTT	TRBV29-1	-	TRBJ2-2	-
CASSLGGGRGTGELVF	TGTGCCAGCAGTTTAGGAGGAGGCCGAGGCACCGGAGAGCTGGTTTTT	TRBV12-3/TRBV12-4	-	TRBJ2-2	once
CARSYRGVRKEQYF	TGTGCCAGAAGTTACCGAGGGGTTAGGAAAGAGCAGTACTTC	TRBV6-6	-	TRBJ2-7	-
CSVRTGGTNEKLFF	TGCAGCGTCAGGACAGGGGGGACTAATGAAAAACTGTTTTTT	TRBV29-1	TRBD1	TRBJ1-4	few
CASRQGLSGKTIYF	TGTGCCAGCAGACAGGGCTTATCTGGAAAAACAATATATTTT	TRBV6-5	-	TRBJ1-3	-
CSSGDQRTSDEQFF	TGCAGTTCTGGAGATCAACGGACTAGCGATGAGCAGTTCTTC	TRBV20-1	TRBD2	TRBJ2-1	-
CGLGDWNQPQHF	TGCGGCCTCGGGGACTGGAATCAGCCCCAGCATTTT	TRBV29-1	-	TRBJ1-5	few